This passage covers 21 T cell receptor beta chains from one sample sequenced in a study of T cells after yellow fever vaccination. TCRdb redid the calling of the 5' RACE reads with MiXCR, one entry per CDR3 protein. The data contain about 260,000 distinct CDR3 sequences, 10% to 15% of them singletons. Specimen: CD4+ T cells sorted from PBMCs, collected 45 days after the yellow fever booster vaccination. These receptors all stem from a young man who received the YFV17D yellow fever vaccine.

This clonotype has a handful of counts. The chain carries TRBV3-1 and TRBJ2-3; D may be TRBD2 (6 bases). This CDR3 has 16 amino acids. The V gene's germline CDR1 is LGHDT and CDR2 YNNKEL (reference sequence). Trimming cost V 1 base and J 4 bases, with 15 bases left between them. The CDR3 loop is CASSQGEMGRSDTQYF. CDR3 DNA: TGTGCCAGCAGCCAAGGGGAAATGGGGAGGTCAGATACGCAGTATTTT.

The J gene is TRBJ1-6, the V gene TRBV20-1; D not certain. CDR3 length: 17 amino acids. Trimming left V 0 bases short and J 3 bases short, with 15 bases between. Germline V gene data show CDR1 as DFQATT and CDR2 as SNEGSKA (reference sequence). The CDR3 protein is CSARDSLAVSYNSPLHF. In DNA form, the CDR3 reads TGCAGTGCTAGAGATAGCCTGGCAGTTAGCTATAATTCACCCCTCCACTTT.

The V and J genes are TRBV19 and TRBJ2-3, with D uncertain. The CDR3 runs to 14 residues. From germline, CDR1 is LNHDA and CDR2 SQIVND (reference sequence). V lost 1 base and J lost 5, with 10 bases in between. CDR3 bases: TGTGCCAGTAGTATAGTCCCAACACGAGATACGCAGTATTTT. Amino acids: CASSIVPTRDTQYF.

In this sample, this clonotype turned up a few times. The chain recombines TRBV7-3 with TRBJ2-3; no firm D call. Deletions cut 6 bases from V and 0 bases from J, with 10 bases between. The CDR3 is 14 amino acids. Germline CDR1 SGHTA, CDR2 FQGTGA. CDR3 nucleotide sequence: TGTGCCAGCAGATCGGCAGCTAGCACAGATACGCAGTATTTT. This sequence encodes CASRSAASTDTQYF.

The table lists this clonotype with a count of one. The gene calls are TRBV5-1 and TRBJ2-1; a weak D match, TRBD1 (6 bases). Germline lookup yields CDR1 SGHRS and CDR2 YFSETQ. Between the trimmed V and J ends, which lost 3 bases and 0 bases, there was a span of 16 bases. CDR3 length: 17 residues. In DNA form, the CDR3 reads TGCGCCAGCAGCTCGGGAAGGGGGAGCGGCTCCTACAATGAGCAGTTCTTC. Protein: CASSSGRGSGSYNEQFF.

In this sample, this clonotype turned up many times. V usage is TRBV2 and J usage is TRBJ2-7; D is possibly TRBD1 or TRBD2 (5 bases each). Germline values: CDR1 SNHLY, CDR2 FYNNEI. Trimming left V 4 bases short and J 9 bases short, with 10 bases between. The CDR3 has 11 residues. The CDR3 DNA is TGTGCCAGCAGTGGGGGGATAGGGCAGTACTTC. Residues: CASSGGIGQYF.

This clonotype showed up many times. The chain has TRBV5-1 and TRBJ2-2, with D unresolved. V was clipped by 0 bases and J by 7 bases, with 4 bases between them. This CDR3 comprises 12 residues. Germline CDR1 and CDR2: SGHRS and YFSETQ. The CDR3 nucleotides read TGCGCCAGCAGCTTGGTGGTCGGGGAGCTGTTTTTT. This codes for CASSLVVGELFF.

This clonotype was found many times. V usage is TRBV24-1 and J usage is TRBJ2-2; D possibly matches TRBD1 or TRBD2 (5 bases each). V was trimmed by 5 bases and J by 3 bases, leaving 15 bases between them. Germline-derived CDR1 and CDR2 are KGHDR and SFDVKD. The CDR3 totals 16 residues. The CDR3, as DNA: TGTGCCACCAGTGGCGGGCACAGGAGAGACACCGGGGAGCTGTTTTTT. This sequence encodes CATSGGHRRDTGELFF.

This clonotype was detected only a few times. The genes are TRBV7-2 and TRBJ2-7; D might be TRBD1 or TRBD2, each matching 5 bases. This CDR3 has 14 amino acids. From germline, CDR1 is SGHTA and CDR2 FQGNSA. V was cut by 8 bases and J by 5 bases, with 19 bases left in between. CDR3 sequence reads: CASCRGAEVDEQYF. DNA for the CDR3: TGTGCCAGCTGTAGGGGTGCGGAGGTGGACGAGCAGTACTTC.

The V call is TRBV12-3 or TRBV12-4, the J call TRBJ2-6; D may match TRBD1 or TRBD2 (5 bases each). V was clipped by 7 bases and J by 4 bases, with 11 bases between them. The CDR3 is 14 residues long. CDR3 sequence reads: CASNLRDGANVLTF. In nucleotides, the CDR3 is TGTGCCAGCAACCTAAGGGACGGGGCCAACGTCCTGACTTTC.

This clonotype was recorded many times. J is TRBJ2-3 and V is TRBV5-5; a weak D match, TRBD2 (6 bases). CDR1 and CDR2 from the germline V gene are SGHKS and YYEKEE (reference sequence). The CDR3 is 14 residues long. V was trimmed by 4 bases and J by 7 bases, leaving 16 bases between them. The CDR3 DNA is TGTGCCAGCAGCGGGGCGGGGTTTCCATATACGCAGTATTTT. Translation gives CASSGAGFPYTQYF.

The sample holds a few counts of this clonotype. This chain links TRBV6-2 or TRBV6-3 with TRBJ2-7; the match to TRBD1 covers 10 bases. Germline V gene lookup returns CDR1 MNHEY and CDR2 SVGEGT. Unmatched junction bases numbered 7, after V lost 8 bases and J lost 6 bases. The CDR3 has 13 residues. DNA for the CDR3: TGTGCCAGCCGGAGTGGACAGGGGGGCGAGCAGTACTTC. This sequence encodes CASRSGQGGEQYF.

CDR3 in DNA: TGTGCCTGGAGTCCATTGGACCGGCCGGGTCAGCCCCAGCATTTT. It encodes CAWSPLDRPGQPQHF. V usage is TRBV30 and J usage is TRBJ1-5; D remains unclear. The germline V gene has CDR1 GTSNPN and CDR2 SVGIG (reference sequence). V lost 2 bases and J lost 6, with 17 bases in between. CDR3 length: 15 amino acids.

A few counts support this clonotype. The chain uses TRBV12-3 or TRBV12-4 and TRBJ1-2; no firm D call. V gave up 9 bases and J gave up 2 bases, with 16 bases separating them. This CDR3 has 14 amino acids. Written as DNA, the CDR3 is TGTGCCAGTGACATTGGGCAGCGAAACTATGGCTACACCTTC. Translating it yields CASDIGQRNYGYTF.

This clonotype was counted at least ten times. This chain uses TRBV12-3 or TRBV12-4 with TRBJ2-5; perhaps TRBD1 as D (6 bases). Trimming left V 6 bases short and J 0 bases short, with 14 bases between. The CDR3 has 15 residues. Here the CDR3 reads CASSSPTGYQETQYF. Written as DNA, the CDR3 is TGTGCCAGCAGCTCCCCCACAGGGTACCAAGAGACCCAGTACTTC.

This clonotype was recorded at least ten times. The CDR3 nucleotides read TGTGCCAGCAGCCACAGGGGTTGGAGCGAGTCCTACGAGCAGTACTTC. It yields the protein CASSHRGWSESYEQYF. V gene TRBV7-8 combines with J gene TRBJ2-7; 7 bases fit TRBD1. The CDR3 consists of 16 residues. The V segment lost 5 bases and the J segment 1 base; nucleotides outside the gene matches: 11. The germline V gene has CDR1 SGHVS and CDR2 FQNEAQ.

The sample holds a few counts of this clonotype. The chain is built from TRBV7-9 and TRBJ2-3; no definite D call. Trimming shortened V by 2 bases and J by 2 bases, and 5 bases separated the two germline ends. The CDR3 covers 13 residues. Per germline, CDR1 SEHNR and CDR2 FQNEAQ (reference sequence). CDR3: CASSLSHTDTQYF. The CDR3 region has the DNA TGTGCCAGCAGCTTATCCCACACAGATACGCAGTATTTT.

The chain uses TRBV30 and TRBJ2-3; TRBD2 aligns across 7 bases. Germline CDR1 and CDR2: GTSNPN and SVGIG (reference sequence). V trimming: 3 bases; J trimming: 0 bases; junction bases outside the gene matches: 3. The CDR3 is 14 amino acids. This CDR3 reads CAWRLAASTDTQYF. The CDR3 nucleotides are TGTGCCTGGAGGCTAGCGGCTAGCACAGATACGCAGTATTTT.

This clonotype was recorded a few times. V and J are TRBV6-1 and TRBJ2-1; no definite D call. The CDR3 is made up of 14 amino acids. Between the trimmed V and J ends, which lost 11 bases and 6 bases, there was a span of 20 bases. Germline lookup yields CDR1 MNHNS and CDR2 SASEGT. The CDR3 DNA is TGTGCCTGCGTCACCGGGCCGCAGAGCAATGAGCAGTTCTTC. Its protein is CACVTGPQSNEQFF.

This clonotype was recorded a few times. The chain has TRBV7-2 and TRBJ2-3, with D possibly being TRBD1 (6 bases). Trimming pared 1 base from V and 7 bases from J, leaving 24 bases between. The CDR3 runs to 18 residues. Per the germline V gene, CDR1 is SGHTA and CDR2 is FQGNSA. CDR3: CASSLVAPDRRTVYTQYF. The CDR3 DNA reads as TGTGCCAGCAGCTTAGTCGCCCCCGACAGGCGGACCGTGTATACGCAGTATTTT.

V gene TRBV15 combines with J gene TRBJ1-6; tentatively, D is TRBD1 (6 bases). The CDR3 spans 14 residues. Trimming pared 8 bases from V and 5 bases from J, leaving 13 bases between. Germline V gives CDR1 LNHNV, CDR2 YYDKDF (reference sequence). The CDR3 protein is CATAGTSNNSPLHF. In DNA, the CDR3 is TGTGCCACCGCCGGGACAAGTAATAATTCACCCCTCCACTTT.